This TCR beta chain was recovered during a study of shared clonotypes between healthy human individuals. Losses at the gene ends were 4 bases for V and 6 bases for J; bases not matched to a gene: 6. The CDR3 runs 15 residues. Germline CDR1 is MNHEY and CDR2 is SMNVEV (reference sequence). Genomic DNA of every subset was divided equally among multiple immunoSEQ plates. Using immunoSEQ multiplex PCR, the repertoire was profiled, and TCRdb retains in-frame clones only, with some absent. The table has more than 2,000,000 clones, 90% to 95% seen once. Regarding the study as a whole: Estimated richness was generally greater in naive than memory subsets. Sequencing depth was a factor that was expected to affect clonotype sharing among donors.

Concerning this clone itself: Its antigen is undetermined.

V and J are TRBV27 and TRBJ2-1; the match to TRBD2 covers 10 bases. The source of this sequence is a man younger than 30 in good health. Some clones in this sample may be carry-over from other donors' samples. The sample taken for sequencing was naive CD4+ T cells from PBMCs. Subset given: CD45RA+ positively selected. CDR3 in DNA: TGTGCCAGCAGTTCCGCCGGGACTAGCGTCAATGAGCAGTTCTTC. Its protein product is CASSSAGTSVNEQFF.